This T cell receptor (beta chain) was recorded in a study of blood T cell repertoires in COVID-19. Study summary: The United States, Italy and Spain supplied acute and convalescent COVID-19 samples. T cells, B-cell-depleted T cells, or PBMCs supplied cDNA or gDNA.

This clone was seen just once. Per the original methods: Researchers report that nucleated cell counts were estimated from reference gene primer amplification. Measured with immunoSEQ multiplex PCR; TCRdb has only the in-frame clones, and not every one. From that table come the V and J calls and clone size; the DNA was used to work out D and trimming. The sample contains tens of thousands of clones, approximately 84% of which appear only once. CDR3 length: 13 amino acids. Per germline, CDR1 SGHNT and CDR2 YENEEA. Trimming pared 4 bases from V and 6 bases from J, leaving 10 bases between. The sequencing sample was made of peripheral blood. The origin of this receptor is a human donor in a cohort sampled during active COVID-19. The chain uses TRBV11-3 and TRBJ2-1; the D gene is possibly TRBD1 (5 bases). The CDR3 DNA reads TGTGCCAGCAGCTCCGACAGTATCAATGAGCAGTTCTTC. It translates to CASSSDSINEQFF. Supplemented by reference TRBV11-3 and TRBJ2-1, the full variable domain reads EAGVVQSPRYKIIEKKQPVAFWCNPISGHNTLYWYLQNLGQGPELLIRYENEEAVDDSQLPKDRFSAERLKGVDSTLKIQPAELGDSAVYLCASSSDSINEQFFGPGTRLTVL.